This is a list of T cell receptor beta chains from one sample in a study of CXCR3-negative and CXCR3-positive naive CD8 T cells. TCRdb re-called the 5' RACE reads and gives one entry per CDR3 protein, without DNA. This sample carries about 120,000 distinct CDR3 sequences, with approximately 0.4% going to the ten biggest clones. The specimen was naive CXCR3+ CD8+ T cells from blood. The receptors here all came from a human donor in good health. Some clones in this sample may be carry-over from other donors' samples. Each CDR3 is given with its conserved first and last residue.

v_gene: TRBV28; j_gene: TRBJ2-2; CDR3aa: CASSLAGGSTGELFF
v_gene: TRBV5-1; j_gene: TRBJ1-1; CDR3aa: CASSSTGWTEAFF
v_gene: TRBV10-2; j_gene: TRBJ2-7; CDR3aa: CASSPPDSIVEQYF
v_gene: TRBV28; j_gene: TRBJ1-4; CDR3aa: CASSSGDRTLASNEKLFF
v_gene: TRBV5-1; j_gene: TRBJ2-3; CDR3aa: CASAPSGPNTDTQYF
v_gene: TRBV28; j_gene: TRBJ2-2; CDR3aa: CASSLNVGAWTGELFF
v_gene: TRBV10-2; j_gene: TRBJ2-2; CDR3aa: CASSALSLKNTGELFF
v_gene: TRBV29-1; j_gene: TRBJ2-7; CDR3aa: CSAGGGGSTYEQYF
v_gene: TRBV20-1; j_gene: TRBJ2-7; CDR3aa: CSARHSSYEQYF
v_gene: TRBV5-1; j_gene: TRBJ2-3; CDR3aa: CASSNQQGADTQYF
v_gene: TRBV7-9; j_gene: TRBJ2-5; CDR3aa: CASSLLRGTSVPYQETQYF
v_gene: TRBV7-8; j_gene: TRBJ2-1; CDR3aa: CASSLLAGALGNEQFF
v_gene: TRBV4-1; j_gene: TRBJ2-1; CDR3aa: CASSQDGGVAGFYEQFF
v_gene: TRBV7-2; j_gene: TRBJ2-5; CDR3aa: CASSFRGAETQYF
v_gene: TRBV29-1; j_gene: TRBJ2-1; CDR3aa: CSVGPAGTGVYNEQFF
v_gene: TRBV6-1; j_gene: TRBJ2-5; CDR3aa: CASSEWRWGRETQYF
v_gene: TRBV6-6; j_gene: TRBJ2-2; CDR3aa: CASRQPGQESLNTGELFF
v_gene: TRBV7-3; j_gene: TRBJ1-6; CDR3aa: CASSLEGRSPLHF
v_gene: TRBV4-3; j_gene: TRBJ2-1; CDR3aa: CASSQGAGGGAFNEQFF
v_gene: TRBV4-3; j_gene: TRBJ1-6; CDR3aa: CASSQEQNDRGGFDSYNSPLHF
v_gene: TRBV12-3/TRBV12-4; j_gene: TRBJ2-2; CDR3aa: CASSLTRVTPTGELFF
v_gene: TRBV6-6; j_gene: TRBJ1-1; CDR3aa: CASSYQGANTEAFF
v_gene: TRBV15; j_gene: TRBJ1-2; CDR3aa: CATSRKNTMDSNYGYTF
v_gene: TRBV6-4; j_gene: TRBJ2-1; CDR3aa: CASSESGMGYNEQFF
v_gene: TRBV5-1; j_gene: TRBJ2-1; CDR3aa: CASSAWTGKDNEQFF
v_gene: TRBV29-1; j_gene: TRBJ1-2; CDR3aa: CSVEDDQAINYGYTF
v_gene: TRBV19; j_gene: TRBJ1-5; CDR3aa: CASSPFGAQPQHF
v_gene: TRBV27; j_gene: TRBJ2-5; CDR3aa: CASSLGSEETQYF
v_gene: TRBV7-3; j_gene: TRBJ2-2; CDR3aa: CASSTTATGTGELFF
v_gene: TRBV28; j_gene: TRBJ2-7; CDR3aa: CASWDRGNEQYF
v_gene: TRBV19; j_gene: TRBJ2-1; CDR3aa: CASSAWVADNEQFF
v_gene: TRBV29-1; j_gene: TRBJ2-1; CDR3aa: CSVNRAYNEQFF
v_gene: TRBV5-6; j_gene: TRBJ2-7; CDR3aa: CASIPTAGSYEQYF
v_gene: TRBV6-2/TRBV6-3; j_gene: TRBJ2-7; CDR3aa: CASSYSSEGYEQYF
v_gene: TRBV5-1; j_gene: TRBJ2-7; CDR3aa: CASSLARGLDAYEQYF
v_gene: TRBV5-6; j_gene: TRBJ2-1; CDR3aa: CASSTGQGGEQFF
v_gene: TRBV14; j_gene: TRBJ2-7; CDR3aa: CASSDGLVPYEQYF
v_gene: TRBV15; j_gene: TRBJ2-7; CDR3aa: CATSRDQGGYEQYF
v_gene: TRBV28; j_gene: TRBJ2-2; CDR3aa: CASRPPRDAANTGELFF
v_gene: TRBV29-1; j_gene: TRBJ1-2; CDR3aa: CSVGSGGYGYTF
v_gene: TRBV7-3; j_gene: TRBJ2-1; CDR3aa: CASSSLGGGAQDNEQFF
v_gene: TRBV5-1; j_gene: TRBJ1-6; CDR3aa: CASSSSGLENSPLHF
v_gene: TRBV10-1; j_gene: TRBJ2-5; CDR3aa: CASSATDDTQETQYF
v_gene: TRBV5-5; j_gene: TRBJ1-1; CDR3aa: CASSLSGGTEAFF
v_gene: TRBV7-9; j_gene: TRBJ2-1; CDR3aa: CASSLRLGEQFF
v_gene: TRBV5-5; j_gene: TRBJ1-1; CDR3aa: CASSPGTGGVLTFF
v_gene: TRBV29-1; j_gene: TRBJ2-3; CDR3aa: CSVKGTEWGTQYF